The 2 T cell receptor beta chains below come from one sample, sequenced in a study of CXCR3-negative and CXCR3-positive naive CD8 T cells. UMI-labeled 5' RACE yielded the TRB cDNA libraries. From its re-call of the 5' RACE reads, TCRdb lists each CDR3 protein once, without DNA. The sample is made up of about 62,000 distinct CDR3 sequences, and the top ten hold 4.3% of it. Sequences were obtained from naive CXCR3- CD8+ T cells from blood. Subset specified: CD45RO-CCR7+CD27+CD95- naive CD8+ T cells lacking CXCR3 (TNR3-). Receptors were obtained from a human donor in good health. Some clones in this sample may be carry-over from other donors' samples.

The chain carries TRBV6-5 and TRBJ2-3; lacking DNA, the TRBD1 call made by TCRdb goes unchecked. The CDR3 loop spans 16 amino acids. CDR1 is MNHEY and CDR2 is SVGAGI in the germline V gene. CDR3 amino acids: CASSPRQFLSTDTQYF.

CDR3 region: CASSPLTSGGQETQYF. The V and J genes are TRBV7-2 and TRBJ2-5; TCRdb indicates TRBD2, and absent DNA this call remains unverified. CDR3 length: 16 residues. Germline V gives CDR1 SGHTA, CDR2 FQGNSA.